The rows below give T cell receptor beta chains drawn from one sample of a study of graft-versus-host responses after intestinal transplantation. Assay used: immunoSEQ multiplex PCR; TCRdb lists only in-frame clones, some missing. The sample lists 5,000 to 6,500 clones; roughly a third were seen once. The starting material was alloreactive CD8+ T cells from a mixed lymphocyte reaction culture, obtained before intestinal transplant. The receptors derive from a human patient who received an intestinal transplant. CDR3s include the opening cysteine and the closing phenylalanine or tryptophan. D genes are given only for firm matches. A row's size may be missing; if present it is once, few, many or a size class.

>15|few|TRBD2|TRBV4-2|TRBJ2-7
TGTGCCAGCAGCCGCCGACTAGCGGGCTCCTACGAGCAGTACTTC
CASSRRLAGSYEQYF
>12|few|.|TRBV5-1|TRBJ2-1
TGCGCCAGCATGAGCTCCTACAATGAGCAGTTCTTC
CASMSSYNEQFF
>14|.|.|TRBV7-9|TRBJ1-2
TGTGCCAGCAGCCTCCGGGACACGTTCTATGGCTACACCTTC
CASSLRDTFYGYTF
>13|few|.|TRBV11-1|TRBJ2-1
TGTGCCAGCAGCAGCGGGTCGTACAATGAGCAGTTCTTC
CASSSGSYNEQFF
>13|few|.|TRBV27|TRBJ2-1
TGTGCCAGCAGAATGACTGCTTACAATGAGCAGTTCTTC
CASRMTAYNEQFF
>16|.|.|TRBV5-6|TRBJ1-2
TGTGCCAGCAGCTGGAGGTTGGTTGCAGACAACTATGGCTACACCTTC
CASSWRLVADNYGYTF
>13|medium-sized|TRBD2|TRBV28|TRBJ2-7
TGTGCCAGCAGTTTCGGGGGGTTATACGAGCAGTACTTC
CASSFGGLYEQYF
>14|few|.|TRBV5-1|TRBJ1-1
TGCGCCAGCAGTTCACAGGTTGCAGACACTGAAGCTTTCTTT
CASSSQVADTEAFF
>14|.|.|TRBV27|TRBJ2-3
TGTGCCAGCGGCCCAAGGAGGGAGACAGATACGCAGTATTTT
CASGPRRETDTQYF
>15|.|.|TRBV7-6|TRBJ2-3
TGTGCCAGCAGCTTAAACGGGGGGCCGGCAGATACGCAGTATTTT
CASSLNGGPADTQYF
>14|few|TRBD1|TRBV19|TRBJ2-7
TGTGCCAGTAGTTCTGGACAGGGATCCTACGAGCAGTACTTC
CASSSGQGSYEQYF
>13|.|.|TRBV27|TRBJ2-7
TGTGCCAGCAGTTTTGGGCAGACCTACGAGCAGTACTTC
CASSFGQTYEQYF
>15|.|TRBD1|TRBV28|TRBJ1-1
TGTGCCAGCAGTTTATTTCAGGGGGCCGACACTGAAGCTTTCTTT
CASSLFQGADTEAFF
>14|.|.|TRBV7-9|TRBJ1-2
TGTGCCAGCAGCACCGGGACACTTATTAGGGGCTACACCTTC
CASSTGTLIRGYTF
>16|.|TRBD1|TRBV7-9|TRBJ1-2
TGTGCCAGCAGCCCAAGGACAGGGCTTTACTTCTATGGCTACACCTTC
CASSPRTGLYFYGYTF
>16|medium-sized|.|TRBV28|TRBJ2-1
TGTGCCAGCAGTTTACTAGCAGTCAGCTCCTACAATGAGCAGTTCTTC
CASSLLAVSSYNEQFF
>16|.|TRBD2|TRBV28|TRBJ2-1
TGTGCCAGCAGTTTACCACTAGCGGGGAGCTACAATGAGCAGTTCTTC
CASSLPLAGSYNEQFF
>14|.|.|TRBV2|TRBJ1-5
TGTGCCAGCAAGGGGAGGCTGATTATCCAGCCCCAGCATTTT
CASKGRLIIQPQHF
>15|.|.|TRBV18|TRBJ1-5
TGTGCCAGCTCACCGAGGGGGAGTATCGATCAGCCCCAGCATTTT
CASSPRGSIDQPQHF
>14|medium-sized|.|TRBV27|TRBJ1-2
TGTGCCAGCAGTTTAGGGCAGGCTAACTATGGCTACACCTTC
CASSLGQANYGYTF
>16|.|TRBD1|TRBV7-8|TRBJ2-7
TGTGCCAGCAGCTTACTCGGGCAGGGGGTTTCCTACGAGCAGTACTTC
CASSLLGQGVSYEQYF
>14|.|TRBD2|TRBV19|TRBJ2-1
TGTGCCAGTAGGCGCGGGAGGGCCGAAAATGAGCAGTTCTTC
CASRRGRAENEQFF
>14|medium-sized|.|TRBV7-9|TRBJ1-5
TGTGCCAGCAGCCTAACAGATAGCAATCAGCCCCAGCATTTT
CASSLTDSNQPQHF
>15|few|TRBD2|TRBV7-9|TRBJ2-1
TGTGCCAGCAGCCCTCTAGCGGGAGGGCAAAATGAGCAGTTCTTC
CASSPLAGGQNEQFF
>14|once|TRBD1|TRBV6-1|TRBJ1-5
TGTGCCAGCAGCGGGACAGGGCGGGAACAGCCCCAGCATTTT
CASSGTGREQPQHF
>18|.|TRBD2|TRBV13|TRBJ2-1
TGTGCCAGCAGCTTATTAGGACTAGCGGGAGCAGGGGGAAATGAGCAGTTCTTC
CASSLLGLAGAGGNEQFF
>15|.|.|TRBV13|TRBJ2-3
TGTGCCAGCAGCCTGCGGGACGGACCTGGGCATACGCAGTATTTT
CASSLRDGPGHTQYF
>13|medium-sized|.|TRBV6-5|TRBJ1-1
TGTGCCAGCAGCCTAGGGGGGGGCACTGAAGCTTTCTTT
CASSLGGGTEAFF
>12|.|.|TRBV14|TRBJ1-2
TGTGCCAGCAGCCACACGGTGATAGGCTACACCTTC
CASSHTVIGYTF
>13|.|TRBD2|TRBV7-3|TRBJ2-7
TGTGCCAGCAGCCCCCGGCGGGGGGGCGAGCAGTACTTC
CASSPRRGGEQYF
>14|few|.|TRBV11-2|TRBJ1-1
TGTGCCAGCAGCTTTCCGGGGGGTTGGCCTGAAGCTTTCTTT
CASSFPGGWPEAFF
>15|.|TRBD1|TRBV27|TRBJ2-1
TGTGCCAGCACCTCCGGGACAGGGGATTTAGTTGAGCAGTTCTTC
CASTSGTGDLVEQFF
>13|.|TRBD2|TRBV29-1|TRBJ2-7
TGCAGCGCGGGAGGGGGACTAGCCTACGAGCAGTACTTC
CSAGGGLAYEQYF
>17|.|.|TRBV2|TRBJ2-1
TGTGCCAGCAGTGAAGACAGACTAGGTCTCTCCTACAATGAGCAGTTCTTC
CASSEDRLGLSYNEQFF
>19|.|.|TRBV7-1|TRBJ2-6
TGTGCCAGCAGCCGACCTACTCACGAGGACAAAAGTCGGGCCAACGTCCTGACTTTC
CASSRPTHEDKSRANVLTF
>11|.|.|TRBV7-6|TRBJ2-1
TGTGCCAGCAGCTTAGGCGGAGAGCAGTTCTTC
CASSLGGEQFF
>12|few|.|TRBV29-1|TRBJ2-7
TGCAGCGTTGTCGGGGGATACTACGAGCAGTACTTC
CSVVGGYYEQYF
>14|.|.|TRBV7-9|TRBJ1-5
TGTGCCAGCAGCTCTTGGGCCAATAATCAGCCCCAGCATTTT
CASSSWANNQPQHF
>16|.|.|TRBV4-2|TRBJ2-1
TGTGCCAGCAGCCTCCTCGCGGTGGGACTCTCCAATGAGCAGTTCTTC
CASSLLAVGLSNEQFF
>14|.|TRBD1|TRBV29-1|TRBJ2-7
TGCAGCGTCCTGGGGACAGGGGAGTTTAGCGAGCAGTACTTC
CSVLGTGEFSEQYF
>13|few|.|TRBV6-1|TRBJ2-3
TGTGCATTATCGTCGAGGAGCACAGATACGCAGTATTTT
CALSSRSTDTQYF
>14|few|TRBD1|TRBV6-5|TRBJ2-7
TGTGCCAGCAGCCCCACCGGACAGGGTGGCGAGCAGTACTTC
CASSPTGQGGEQYF
>16|few|.|TRBV27|TRBJ2-7
TGTGCCAGCACCCATCGGGCCGGAGGCAGACTCTACGAGCAGTACTTC
CASTHRAGGRLYEQYF
>12|.|.|TRBV6-1|TRBJ2-7
TGTGCCAGCCGTCGCAGCTCCTACGAGCAGTACTTC
CASRRSSYEQYF
>12|.|TRBD1|TRBV7-2|TRBJ1-5
TGTGCCAGCAGCTTAAGGGGACAGACCCAGCATTTT
CASSLRGQTQHF
>15|.|.|TRBV7-3|TRBJ2-5
TGTGCCAGCAGCTTAAGAGTTACAGGATCCGAGACCCAGTACTTC
CASSLRVTGSETQYF
>13|medium-sized|.|TRBV19|TRBJ1-1
TGTGCCAGTAGTATTTTCAGGAACACTGAAGCTTTCTTT
CASSIFRNTEAFF
>16|medium-sized|TRBD2|TRBV27|TRBJ2-1
TGTGCCAGCAGTTCCCCGACTAGCGGGGGATACAATGAGCAGTTCTTC
CASSSPTSGGYNEQFF